Presented here are 4 T cell receptor beta chains from one specimen sequenced in a study of early T cells in non-severe SARS-CoV-2 infection. One entry per CDR3 protein, called by TCRdb with MiXCR from the 5' RACE reads. The sample carries 65,000 to 85,000 distinct CDR3 sequences, roughly 12% recorded once. The sample taken for sequencing was whole blood. Source of these receptors: an adult who was a healthcare worker with PCR-confirmed SARS-CoV-2 infection or an uninfected control (not recorded which).

This clonotype was detected many times. The J gene is TRBJ2-7, the V gene TRBV11-2, with D uncertain. In germline, CDR1 is SGHAT, CDR2 FQNNGV. Between the trimmed V and J ends, which lost 2 bases and 5 bases, there was a span of 13 bases. The length of the CDR3 is 14 residues. In nucleotides, the CDR3 is TGTGCCAGCAGCTTACAAAGACCTCGGCACGAGCAGTACTTC. It codes for CASSLQRPRHEQYF.

The chain is built from TRBV18 and TRBJ2-3; 9 bases are shared with TRBD1. V lost 0 bases, J lost 14 bases, and 9 bases stayed unmatched. The CDR3 is made up of 14 amino acids. The germline V gene encodes CDR1 KGHSH and CDR2 LQKENI. The CDR3: CASSPPRDRDRVYF. In DNA form, the CDR3 reads TGTGCCAGCTCACCACCGCGGGACCGGGACAGGGTGTATTTT.

This clonotype was counted at least ten times. V and J are TRBV7-9 and TRBJ1-2, with D unresolved. V was cut by 5 bases and J by 8 bases, with 12 bases left in between. Germline V gives CDR1 SEHNR, CDR2 FQNEAQ (reference sequence). The CDR3 extends over 12 amino acids. The CDR3 here is CASSPTSGGYTF. The CDR3 region has the DNA TGTGCCAGCAGCCCCACAAGCGGCGGCTACACCTTC.

The J gene is TRBJ1-2, the V gene TRBV20-1; TRBD1 aligns across 7 bases. The V and J ends lost 5 bases and 3 bases, in that order; junction bases with no gene match: 6. The CDR3 length is 13 residues. Germline CDR1 is DFQATT and CDR2 is SNEGSKA (reference sequence). Here the CDR3 DNA reads TGCAGTGCTCCGGGACAGTATGACTATGGCTACACCTTC. Its translation: CSAPGQYDYGYTF.